This is a list of T cell receptor beta chains from one sample in a study of T cell changes during pregnancy in multiple sclerosis. The protocol was immunoSEQ multiplex PCR, while the TCRdb copy is restricted to in-frame clones and leaves out a portion. The data show roughly 22,000 clones, around 89% seen once. Sequenced here: CD4+ T cells from peripheral blood mononuclear cells, sampled in the first trimester of pregnancy. The receptors were gathered from a female donor in good health, enrolled as a control in a pregnancy study. The CDR3 runs from the conserved cysteine through the conserved F or W. The order of the fields is CDR3 length, D gene, J gene, V gene, clone size, CDR3 protein, CDR3 DNA. D genes are given only for firm matches. Rows give clone size only sometimes, using once, few, many, or a class for an expanded clone.

13,TRBD1,TRBJ1-2,TRBV11-2,-,CASSLDRGRGYTF,TGTGCCAGCAGCTTAGACAGGGGGCGAGGCTACACCTTC
14,-,TRBJ2-1,TRBV5-6,-,CASSLIDSYNEQFF,TGTGCCAGCAGCTTGATTGACAGTTACAATGAGCAGTTCTTC
15,-,TRBJ2-7,TRBV11-2,once,CASSSIPRSLYEQYF,TGTGCCAGCAGCTCCATCCCTAGATCCCTCTACGAGCAGTACTTC
11,-,TRBJ2-5,TRBV30,once,CAWTQGETQYF,TGTGCCTGGACCCAGGGAGAGACCCAGTACTTC
17,TRBD2,TRBJ2-1,TRBV29-1,-,CSVEGPGSGRPVNEQFF,TGCAGCGTTGAAGGCCCCGGGAGCGGGAGGCCAGTCAATGAGCAGTTCTTC
17,-,TRBJ2-3,TRBV9,-,CASSLSWSSLGTDTQYF,TGTGCCAGCAGCCTAAGCTGGAGCTCTCTAGGCACAGATACGCAGTATTTT
18,-,TRBJ1-1,TRBV19,few,CASSHVGIKTGKNTEAFF,TGTGCCAGTAGTCACGTTGGGATTAAAACGGGAAAGAACACTGAAGCTTTCTTT
15,-,TRBJ1-2,TRBV6-6,-,CASSYTRSGGYGYTF,TGTGCCAGCAGTTACACCCGTTCCGGAGGGTATGGCTACACCTTC
14,TRBD1,TRBJ1-2,TRBV5-6,once,CASSPDRTNYGYTF,TGTGCCAGCAGCCCGGACAGGACTAACTATGGCTACACCTTC
14,-,TRBJ1-2,TRBV10-1,-,CASTTDRFPYGYTF,TGCGCCAGCACTACAGACAGGTTCCCCTATGGCTACACCTTC
13,-,TRBJ2-3,TRBV19,once,CASSIGLADTQYF,TGTGCCAGTAGTATAGGGTTAGCGGATACGCAGTATTTT
15,-,TRBJ2-3,TRBV7-9,-,CASSGRWRPLDTQYF,TGTGCCAGCAGCGGGCGGTGGAGGCCCCTCGATACGCAGTATTTT
13,-,TRBJ2-7,TRBV6-6,-,CASSYSTGYEQYF,TGTGCCAGCAGTTACTCCACAGGGTATGAGCAGTACTTC
14,-,TRBJ2-5,TRBV4-1,few,CASSQDSEYETQYF,TGCGCCAGCAGCCAAGACTCAGAATACGAGACCCAGTACTTC
14,TRBD1,TRBJ2-1,TRBV9,-,CASSPRGQYNEQFF,TGTGCCAGCAGCCCAAGGGGACAGTACAATGAGCAGTTCTTC
14,TRBD1,TRBJ2-7,TRBV14,-,CASSQLGGPGEQYF,TGTGCCAGCAGCCAATTAGGGGGCCCAGGCGAGCAGTACTTC
16,TRBD1,TRBJ2-3,TRBV18,-,CASSRLRGQGMDTQYF,TGTGCCAGCTCACGGTTGAGGGGACAGGGCATGGATACGCAGTATTTT
16,TRBD2,TRBJ2-3,TRBV5-1,-,CASSLATSGYTDTQYF,TGCGCCAGCAGCTTGGCGACTAGCGGGTACACAGATACGCAGTATTTT
11,-,TRBJ1-2,TRBV6-5,-,CASTGVHGYTF,TGTGCCAGCACGGGGGTTCATGGCTACACCTTC